The next 10 T cell receptor beta chains were all read from a single sample in a study of T-cell memory formation after mild COVID-19. TCRdb independently ran MiXCR on the 5' RACE reads; one entry per CDR3 protein. The table includes around 90,000 distinct CDR3 sequences, about an eighth detected once. The sample taken for sequencing was PBMCs or a T cell subset sorted from them (not recorded which). These receptors came from an adult woman who had mild COVID-19 (a few samples of this study predate the infection). Cell type and time point are not known.

This clonotype was detected a few times. This chain uses TRBV20-1 with TRBJ2-5; 12 bases agree with TRBD2. Germline values: CDR1 DFQATT, CDR2 SNEGSKA (reference sequence). This CDR3 comprises 12 residues. J lost 8 bases, V lost 5 bases, and 3 bases had no gene match. The DNA of the CDR3 is TGCAGTGCTCCTAGCGGGGGGGTCACCCAGTACTTC. Protein: CSAPSGGVTQYF.

CDR3 in DNA: TGTGCCTGGAGTGTAACACCTCTTTCCTACGAGCAGTACTTC. Translating it yields CAWSVTPLSYEQYF. V is TRBV30 and J is TRBJ2-7; D gene unclear. V was cut by 0 bases and J by 1 base, with 10 bases left in between. CDR1 and CDR2 from the germline V gene are GTSNPN and SVGIG (reference sequence). The CDR3 is 14 residues long.

The V and J genes are TRBV4-1 and TRBJ1-1; no definite D call. Trimming removed 4 bases at V and 0 bases at J, with 18 bases between. Germline assignment: CDR1 MGHRA and CDR2 YSYEKL. The CDR3 is made up of 17 amino acids. CDR3 nucleotide sequence: TGCGCCAGCAGCCCCGATCTTGACGGAGGGTTGAACACTGAAGCTTTCTTT. Amino acid sequence: CASSPDLDGGLNTEAFF.

The rearrangement links TRBV4-1 to TRBJ1-5; maybe TRBD1 (6 bases). The V end was cut by 5 bases, the J end by 4 bases, with 15 bases between. The CDR3 contains 15 residues. CDR1 is MGHRA and CDR2 is YSYEKL in the germline V gene. The CDR3 sequence is CASSDTGMGNQPQHF. DNA of the CDR3: TGCGCCAGCAGCGATACAGGGATGGGAAATCAGCCCCAGCATTTT.

The V call is TRBV30, the J call TRBJ2-7; 9 bases are a match to TRBD2. Germline values: CDR1 GTSNPN, CDR2 SVGIG (reference sequence). Trimming at V came to 0 bases and at J to 2 bases, leaving 5 bases not matched to a gene. This CDR3 is built from 15 residues. CDR3 in DNA: TGTGCCTGGAGTGTATGGCTAGCGGGGACCTACGAGCAGTACTTC. Translated: CAWSVWLAGTYEQYF. The entire variable domain, with the rest obtained from reference TRBV30 and TRBJ2-7, is as follows: SQTIHQWPATLVQPVGSPLSLECTVEGTSNPNLYWYRQAAGRGLQLLFYSVGIGQISSEVPQNLSASRPQDRQFILSSKKLLLSDSGFYLCAWSVWLAGTYEQYFGPGTRLTVT.

The CDR3 sequence is CASSLIPDGYEQYF. CDR3 DNA sequence: TGTGCCAGCAGTTTAATCCCCGATGGCTACGAGCAGTACTTC. The V and J genes are TRBV12-3 or TRBV12-4 and TRBJ2-7; D remains ambiguous. The CDR3 consists of 14 residues. The ends were cut back, 2 bases at V and 3 bases at J, with 11 bases in the middle.

V is TRBV3-1 and J is TRBJ2-1; 11 nucleotides align to TRBD2. This CDR3 has 19 residues. Germline V gives CDR1 LGHDT, CDR2 YNNKEL (reference sequence). V shed 4 bases and J 2 bases; nucleotides not matched to a gene: 13. The CDR3 DNA reads TGTGCCAGCAGCCGCTACCCACTAGCGGGAGTGGGTCCCTACAATGAGCAGTTCTTC. Its translation: CASSRYPLAGVGPYNEQFF.

This clonotype was seen only a few times. This sequence joins TRBV12-3 or TRBV12-4 and TRBJ1-5; D may be TRBD1 (6 bases). CDR3 length equals 15 residues. Trimming pared 3 bases from V and 0 bases from J, leaving 9 bases between. The CDR3: CASSFGGGSNQPQHF. The CDR3 nucleotides read TGTGCCAGCAGTTTTGGAGGGGGTAGCAATCAGCCCCAGCATTTT.

This clonotype has more than one count but fewer than ten. The V gene is TRBV12-3 or TRBV12-4, the J gene TRBJ2-1; D not resolved. The CDR3 runs to 12 residues. The V end was cut by 4 bases, the J end by 8 bases, with 9 bases between. CDR3 bases: TGTGCCAGCAGTTCACCGTTGTATGAGCAGTTCTTC. Its translation is CASSSPLYEQFF.

The rearrangement links TRBV19 to TRBJ1-1, with no clear D. V lost 0 bases and J 3 bases, leaving 11 bases between the germline ends. There are 15 residues in the CDR3. Germline lookup yields CDR1 LNHDA and CDR2 SQIVND (reference sequence). In nucleotides, the CDR3 is TGTGCCAGTAGTATAGAAGCTTACAGTTACACTGAAGCTTTCTTT. It is translated as CASSIEAYSYTEAFF.